The 17 T cell receptor beta chains below all came from one sample that was sequenced in a study of OX40 agonist ivuxolimab in advanced cancers. The library was generated by the immunoSEQ multiplex PCR assay. The source is immuneACCESS, and TCRdb retained only in-frame sequences with V and J called. Part of the clones is not carried over; for the studies checked, unresolved V genes explain less than half of this, and the remainder is unexplained. The sample records 55,000 to 75,000 clones, 90% to 95% of which are singletons. The ten largest clonotypes hold 3.5% to 4.5% of the sample. The material was CD4+ or CD8+ T cells sorted from blood, obtained in a trial of the OX40 agonist ivuxolimab. The receptors derive from an adult with an advanced solid tumor such as melanoma, head and neck, liver or kidney cancer.

This chain links TRBV7-2 with TRBJ1-4, with D unresolved. The CDR3 covers 12 residues. The V end was cut by 2 bases, the J end by 8 bases, with 6 bases between. Germline CDR1 reads SGHTA; CDR2 reads FQGNSA. The CDR3 DNA follows: TGTGCCAGCAGCTTACCGGGGGAAAAACTGTTTTTT. Translation: CASSLPGEKLFF.

The chain recombines TRBV7-9 with TRBJ2-1; 10 bases line up with TRBD2. With 4 bases clipped from V and 4 bases from J, the junction kept 7 bases outside the gene matches. The CDR3 has 16 residues. CDR1 is SEHNR and CDR2 is FQNEAQ in the germline V gene (reference sequence). The CDR3 spells CASSSSSGSHYNEQFF. The CDR3 coding sequence is TGTGCCAGCAGCTCTTCTAGCGGGAGTCATTACAATGAGCAGTTCTTC.

In this sample, this clone turned up once. V and J are TRBV6-6 and TRBJ1-3; a possible D gene is TRBD1 (5 bases). CDR3 size: 13 residues. V shed 7 bases and J shed 4 bases, with 11 bases lying between them. Germline V lookup: CDR1 MNHNY, CDR2 SVGAGI (reference sequence). The CDR3 sequence is CASTDGGGNTIYF. The CDR3, as DNA: TGTGCCAGCACCGACGGGGGAGGAAACACCATATATTTT.

The chain is built from TRBV11-2 and TRBJ2-5; the match to TRBD2 covers 12 bases. This CDR3 has 17 residues. The junction had 7 bases not matched to a gene; V was cut back by 5 bases and J by 0 bases. Per germline, CDR1 SGHAT and CDR2 FQNNGV. The CDR3 DNA reads as TGTGCCAGCAGCGTCGGACTAGCGGGGCCGTACCAAGAGACCCAGTACTTC. Its translation: CASSVGLAGPYQETQYF.

This sequence joins TRBV5-4 and TRBJ2-2; 10 bases line up with TRBD1. V trimming: 6 bases; J trimming: 4 bases; junction bases outside the gene matches: 9. CDR3 length equals 16 residues. Per germline, CDR1 SGHNT and CDR2 YYREEE (reference sequence). CDR3 protein: CASTPAGTGVTGELFF. In DNA, the CDR3 is TGTGCCAGCACCCCTGCCGGGACAGGGGTCACCGGGGAGCTGTTTTTT.

This clone was counted a few times. The genes are TRBV2 and TRBJ2-7; no clear D. Germline CDR1 is SNHLY and CDR2 is FYNNEI. Trimming took 2 bases from V and 2 from J, leaving 10 bases between them. This CDR3 comprises 14 residues. The DNA for the CDR3 is TGTGCCAGCAGTGAAATAGACACCACCTACGAGCAGTACTTC. This gives the protein CASSEIDTTYEQYF.

In regard to this clone: At one end the junction does not follow the germline gene, possibly because of a read error. In DNA, the CDR3 is TGTACCAGCAGTTTGCTTAGCAATCAGCCCCAGCATTTT. Translated, it gives CTSSLLSNQPQHF. The V gene is TRBV27, the J gene TRBJ1-5; no reliable D call. The germline V gene has CDR1 MNHEY and CDR2 SMNVEV (reference sequence). The length of the CDR3 is 13 residues.

This clone has only one observation. The chain couples TRBV19 to TRBJ2-1, with TRBD2 matching over 9 bases. Losses at the gene ends were 5 bases for V and 7 bases for J; bases not matched to a gene: 9. Germline CDR1 LNHDA, CDR2 SQIVND (reference sequence). The CDR3 consists of 15 residues. CDR3: CASSPFSGRENEQFF. The DNA for the CDR3 is TGTGCCAGTAGTCCCTTTAGCGGGAGAGAGAATGAGCAGTTCTTC.

The chain is built from TRBV4-1 and TRBJ2-5; D remains ambiguous. The DNA end favors TRBJ2-7, so the J call may be wrong. The germline V gene encodes CDR1 MGHRA and CDR2 YSYEKL. The CDR3 covers 12 residues. The CDR3, as DNA: TGCGCCAGCAGCCAAGATCGTAGCGAGCAGTACTTC. Translation gives CASSQDRSEQYF.

This chain connects TRBV7-9 to TRBJ2-7; D unresolved. Trimming stripped 5 bases from V and 4 bases from J, with 9 bases between. This CDR3 contains 12 residues. Germline V lookup: CDR1 SEHNR, CDR2 FQNEAQ (reference sequence). The CDR3 region is CASSPTSYEQYF. The CDR3 DNA follows: TGTGCCAGCAGCCCAACGAGTTACGAGCAGTACTTC.

Comment on this clone: The germline gene is not matched at one end of the junction; a read error may be the cause. The chain is built from TRBV6-6 and TRBJ2-7; no definite D call. This CDR3 is built from 11 residues. Per the germline V gene, CDR1 is MNHNY and CDR2 is SVGAGI (reference sequence). The CDR3 bases are TGTGCCAGCAGTCACTCCTACGAGCAGTACTTC. This sequence encodes CASSHSYEQYF.

The sample holds one count of this clone. The chain joins TRBV25-1 to TRBJ1-1; the D is unclear. The CDR3 loop spans 11 amino acids. In germline, CDR1 is MGHDK, CDR2 SYGVNS. V dropped 10 bases and J dropped 4 bases, with 10 bases sitting between them. CDR3 DNA sequence: TGTGCCACGGGTTTCGGCACTGAAGCTTTCTTT. Amino acid sequence: CATGFGTEAFF.

The chain employs TRBV27 and TRBJ1-4, with D possibly matching TRBD1 (6 bases). Trimming cost V 6 bases and J 2 bases, with 19 bases left between them. The V gene's germline CDR1 is MNHEY and CDR2 SMNVEV (reference sequence). The CDR3 sequence is 17 residues long. The CDR3 loop reads CASSPSSRGGTNEKLFF. CDR3 DNA: TGTGCCAGCAGCCCTTCGAGCAGGGGAGGTACTAATGAAAAACTGTTTTTT. The whole variable domain, filled in from reference TRBV27 and TRBJ1-4, reads EAQVTQNPRYLITVTGKKLTVTCSQNMNHEYMSWYRQDPGLGLRQIYYSMNVEVTDKGDVPEGYKVSRKEKRNFPLILESPSPNQTSLYFCASSPSSRGGTNEKLFFGSGTQLSVL.

CDR3 region: CATSFDRWGGETQYF. The CDR3 DNA sequence: TGTGCCACCAGCTTTGATCGATGGGGGGGAGAGACCCAGTACTTC. The chain recombines TRBV15 with TRBJ2-5, with 7 bases fitting TRBD2. Germline trimming cut 5 bases from V and 4 bases from J; bases unmatched to any gene: 10. Germline values: CDR1 LNHNV, CDR2 YYDKDF (reference sequence). This CDR3 has 15 amino acids.

The rearrangement uses TRBV30 and TRBJ2-5; maybe TRBD2 (5 bases). This CDR3 spans 13 amino acids. Germline values: CDR1 GTSNPN, CDR2 SVGIG (reference sequence). V dropped 2 bases and J dropped 4 bases, with 11 bases sitting between them. The CDR3 region is CAWSLGEGETQYF. DNA for the CDR3: TGTGCCTGGAGTCTGGGAGAGGGAGAGACCCAGTACTTC.

The CDR3 DNA follows: TGTGCCTGGAGTTCTTACTATGGCTACACCTTC. It specifies CAWSSYYGYTF. This chain links TRBV30 with TRBJ1-2; D is unclear. This CDR3 is built from 11 residues. CDR1 and CDR2 from the germline V gene are GTSNPN and SVGIG (reference sequence). V was shortened by 2 bases and J by 3 bases, with 4 bases between the two germline ends.

The chain recombines TRBV11-1 with TRBJ1-1, with D perhaps matching TRBD1 (5 bases). Germline assignment: CDR1 SGHAT and CDR2 FQDESV (reference sequence). This CDR3 contains 13 residues. Trimming shortened V by 0 bases and J by 6 bases, and 8 bases separated the two germline ends. The CDR3 loop reads CASSLAGTPEAFF. The CDR3 region has the DNA TGTGCCAGCAGCTTAGCGGGGACGCCTGAAGCTTTCTTT.